The present entry profiles one T cell receptor (beta chain) with its context. What it recognizes is unknown. Donors underwent one heparinised blood draw, about 110 mL on average. The study reverse transcribed the entire isolated RNA, so it sequenced expressed TCRB transcripts. Clones were read by immunoSEQ multiplex PCR, and TCRdb kept only the in-frame ones, dropping some. The sample holds approximately 360,000 clones; approximately 12% are singletons and the top ten take 0.0095% to 0.013%. The record originates from a study of beta chain features in type 1 diabetes. The CDR3 runs to 13 residues. Germline V gene lookup returns CDR1 SGHNT and CDR2 YYREEE (reference sequence). J gave up 6 bases and V 4 bases, and 4 bases lay outside the gene matches. Study observations and caveats: Across all four CD4+ subsets, people with type 1 diabetes showed modestly shorter TCRB CDR3s.

This chain links TRBV5-4 with TRBJ2-1; 7 nucleotides agree with TRBD1. What was sequenced was naive CD4+ T cells from blood. This clonotype was obtained from a woman aged 18 to 35 with type 1 diabetes. The CDR3 reads CASSGDSINEQFF. The DNA for the CDR3 is TGTGCCAGCAGCGGGGACAGTATCAATGAGCAGTTCTTC.